The 22 T cell receptor beta chains below were found in one sample sequenced in a study of blood T cell repertoires in COVID-19. The assay was immunoSEQ multiplex PCR, and TCRdb's table has in-frame clones only and misses some. The repertoire consists of some 300,000 clones, with about nine tenths occurring once and the leading ten covering approximately 7%. The sample consisted of peripheral blood. The receptor source for this set is a woman aged 25 to 39 who had recovered from COVID-19.

V is TRBV7-4 and J is TRBJ2-7; TRBD1 aligns across 8 bases. The CDR3 extends over 17 amino acids. Germline CDR1 and CDR2: SGHVT and SQSDAQ. V was clipped by 4 bases and J by 7 bases; unmatched bases: 18. In DNA, the CDR3 is TGTGCCAGCAGCTGTCTCGGGAATGACAGGGGAAAGGAAGAGCAGTACTTC. Translation: CASSCLGNDRGKEEQYF.

As for this clone: Other DNA sequences in this specimen translate into the identical CDR3. The chain is built from TRBV9 and TRBJ1-1; D gene unclear. This CDR3 spans 13 amino acids. The V and J ends lost 0 bases and 1 base respectively, with 4 bases between them. Germline assignment: CDR1 SGDLS and CDR2 YYNGEE. The CDR3 loop reads CASSVGRNTEAFF. CDR3 in DNA: TGTGCCAGCAGCGTAGGTAGGAACACTGAAGCTTTCTTT.

The CDR3 coding sequence is TGCAGTGCTGGAATTTACAGAGAAGCTTTCTTT. Protein product: CSAGIYREAFF. The gene calls are TRBV20-1 and TRBJ1-1; D gene ambiguous. CDR1 is DFQATT and CDR2 is SNEGSKA in the germline V gene (reference sequence). The CDR3 has 11 amino acids. V was cut by 5 bases and J by 8 bases, with 12 bases left in between.

This clone was recorded a few times. The chain has TRBV30 and TRBJ1-1; the match to TRBD1 covers 8 bases. The CDR3 has 18 amino acids. V lost 4 bases to trimming and J lost 3 bases; unmatched junction nucleotides: 19. Per germline, CDR1 GTSNPN and CDR2 SVGIG (reference sequence). This chain's CDR3 is CAWKRSTGALSMDTEAFF. DNA of the CDR3: TGTGCCTGGAAGAGATCGACAGGGGCCTTAAGCATGGACACTGAAGCTTTCTTT.

The rearrangement joins TRBV5-1 to TRBJ2-5; possibly TRBD1 for D (5 bases). Germline V gene sequence: CDR1 SGHRS, CDR2 YFSETQ. The CDR3 length is 14 residues. Trimming stripped 3 bases from V and 3 bases from J, with 12 bases between. The CDR3 here is CASSSLGPEETQYF. CDR3 in DNA: TGCGCCAGCAGCTCTCTGGGGCCGGAAGAGACCCAGTACTTC. Full variable domain (rest looked up from reference TRBV5-1 and TRBJ2-5): KAGVTQTPRYLIKTRGQQVTLSCSPISGHRSVSWYQQTPGQGLQFLFEYFSETQRNKGNFPGRFSGRQFSNSRSEMNVSTLELGDSALYLCASSSLGPEETQYFGPGTRLLVL.

The rearrangement links TRBV6-6 to TRBJ2-1; TRBD1 agrees at 10 bases. CDR3 length equals 15 residues. Germline CDR1 MNHNY, CDR2 SVGAGI (reference sequence). The J segment lost 5 bases and the V segment lost 5 bases, leaving 6 bases of the junction unmatched. The CDR3 loop is CASSTRTGGHNEQFF. The CDR3, as DNA: TGTGCCAGCAGTACCCGGACAGGGGGACACAATGAGCAGTTCTTC.

This chain links TRBV28 with TRBJ1-1, with D possibly being TRBD1 (5 bases). CDR1 and CDR2 from the germline V gene are MDHEN and SYDVKM. The CDR3 has 13 residues. Trimming removed 3 bases from V and 3 bases from J, with 8 bases in between. The CDR3 is CASSFVGDTEAFF. The CDR3 nucleotides read TGTGCCAGCAGTTTCGTAGGGGACACTGAAGCTTTCTTT.

The CDR3 coding sequence is TGCGCCAGCAGCTTGGCACAGGGGTTTAAGGGTGGCTACACCTTC. Amino acid sequence: CASSLAQGFKGGYTF. The gene calls are TRBV5-1 and TRBJ1-2, with 7 bases lining up with TRBD1. The V gene end was trimmed by 0 bases and the J gene end by 7 bases; junction bases not matched to a gene: 9. Germline V gene sequence: CDR1 SGHRS, CDR2 YFSETQ. The CDR3 covers 15 residues.

The rearrangement links TRBV28 to TRBJ1-4, with 7 positions matching TRBD1. This CDR3 is built from 13 residues. With 3 bases clipped from V and 7 bases from J, the junction kept 2 bases outside the gene matches. Per the germline V gene, CDR1 is MDHEN and CDR2 is SYDVKM. The CDR3 DNA follows: TGTGCCAGCAGTTTCGACAGGGCTGAAAAACTGTTTTTT. This codes for CASSFDRAEKLFF.

DNA for the CDR3: TGTGCCAGCAGTTTTTCAGGGCAAGAGACCCAGTACTTC. This encodes CASSFSGQETQYF. The chain employs TRBV12-3 or TRBV12-4 and TRBJ2-5, with a weak D call TRBD1 (5 bases). This CDR3 contains 13 residues. V lost 3 bases, J lost 2 bases, and 7 bases lay in between.

This rearrangement joins TRBV6-1 to TRBJ1-4; D unresolved. The germline V gene encodes CDR1 MNHNS and CDR2 SASEGT. The ends were cut back, 2 bases at V and 4 bases at J, with 11 bases in the middle. CDR3 size: 15 residues. The CDR3 DNA reads as TGTGCCAGCAGTGAAAGGCGACTTAGTAATGAAAAACTGTTTTTT. It specifies CASSERRLSNEKLFF.

The chain joins TRBV4-3 to TRBJ1-1, with D maybe TRBD1 (5 bases). The CDR3 covers 16 residues. Germline V gene sequence: CDR1 LGHNA, CDR2 YSLEER. The ends were cut back, 1 base at V and 5 bases at J, with 17 bases in the middle. DNA for the CDR3: TGCGCCAGCAGCCAAGCCAACAGCGGGGGTTGGACTGAAGCTTTCTTT. Its translation is CASSQANSGGWTEAFF.

This chain joins TRBV6-5 and TRBJ2-1, with a possible D match to TRBD1 (5 bases). V shed 2 bases and J shed 6 bases, with 14 bases lying between them. This CDR3 contains 15 residues. In germline, CDR1 is MNHEY, CDR2 SVGAGI. CDR3 region: CASSYVGARPNEQFF. In DNA form, the CDR3 reads TGTGCCAGCAGTTACGTAGGGGCCCGACCCAATGAGCAGTTCTTC.

The V call is TRBV19, the J call TRBJ2-3; 7 nucleotides agree with TRBD1. Germline V CDR1 and CDR2: LNHDA, SQIVND (reference sequence). The CDR3 contains 16 residues. Trimming took 5 bases from V and 7 from J; bases not matched to a gene: 15. CDR3 loop: CASSVSGTAPQYTQYF. The CDR3 DNA is TGTGCCAGTAGTGTTTCCGGGACAGCGCCCCAATATACGCAGTATTTT.

The chain uses TRBV11-3 and TRBJ2-3; D is undetermined. V was cut by 7 bases and J by 2 bases, with 13 bases left in between. Germline-derived CDR1 and CDR2 are SGHNT and YENEEA. The CDR3 is 14 residues long. The CDR3 is CASIYGQDTDTQYF. CDR3 DNA: TGTGCCAGCATCTACGGCCAGGACACAGATACGCAGTATTTT.

The gene calls are TRBV14 and TRBJ2-4; 7 bases match TRBD1. The CDR3 sequence is 14 residues long. Germline V gene lookup returns CDR1 SGHDN and CDR2 FVKESK. Trimming took 1 base from V and 12 from J; bases not matched to a gene: 9. The CDR3 loop is CASSQGGPGTAQYF. The DNA for the CDR3 is TGTGCCAGCAGCCAAGGGGGGCCCGGGACAGCTCAGTACTTC.

The genes are TRBV7-6 and TRBJ2-7, with 7 bases aligning to TRBD1. After removal of 2 bases from V and 2 bases from J, the junction contained 6 bases not matched to a gene. In germline, CDR1 is SGHVS, CDR2 FNYEAQ. The CDR3 covers 15 residues. This chain's CDR3 is CASSLFSGTAYEQYF. DNA for the CDR3: TGTGCCAGCAGCTTATTTTCCGGGACAGCCTACGAGCAGTACTTC.

The CDR3 reads CASSPQTGAYEQYF. The CDR3 DNA sequence: TGTGCCAGCTCACCCCAAACAGGGGCCTACGAGCAGTACTTC. This chain connects TRBV18 to TRBJ2-7; TRBD1 aligns across 7 bases. Germline V gene lookup returns CDR1 KGHSH and CDR2 LQKENI. Trimming removed 3 bases from V and 2 bases from J; junction bases left unmatched: 4. The CDR3 spans 14 residues.

The CDR3 reads CSASRGAGYTF. The CDR3, as DNA: TGCAGTGCTAGCAGGGGTGCTGGCTACACCTTC. The chain couples TRBV20-1 to TRBJ1-2; D might be TRBD1 (6 bases). The germline gives CDR1 DFQATT, CDR2 SNEGSKA (reference sequence). There are 11 residues in the CDR3. V lost 3 bases and J 7 bases, leaving 9 bases between the germline ends.

The gene calls are TRBV27 and TRBJ2-7; possibly TRBD2 for D (5 bases). Trimming took off 6 bases at V and 2 bases at J, with 23 bases between the two ends. Per germline, CDR1 MNHEY and CDR2 SMNVEV (reference sequence). The CDR3 sequence is 17 residues long. Written as DNA, the CDR3 is TGTGCCAGCAGGCAGGAAGGCTTCGGTGTGGGAGCCTACGAGCAGTACTTC. This sequence encodes CASRQEGFGVGAYEQYF.

V and J are TRBV7-2 and TRBJ1-1; TRBD1 agrees at 9 bases. In germline, CDR1 is SGHTA, CDR2 FQGNSA. This CDR3 is 15 amino acids long. Losses at the gene ends were 4 bases for V and 4 bases for J; bases not matched to a gene: 7. CDR3: CASSSYGQGSTEAFF. CDR3 bases: TGTGCCAGCAGCTCGTACGGACAGGGGAGCACTGAAGCTTTCTTT.

The chain links TRBV4-3 to TRBJ2-2; D possibly corresponds to TRBD1 (6 bases). The V gene lost 3 bases and the J gene lost 5 bases, with 19 bases spanning the gap. The CDR3 contains 17 residues. Per the germline V gene, CDR1 is LGHNA and CDR2 is YSLEER. The CDR3 here is CASSHLPGTRTTGELFF. In nucleotides, the CDR3 is TGCGCCAGCAGCCATCTTCCCGGGACAAGAACTACCGGGGAGCTGTTTTTT.